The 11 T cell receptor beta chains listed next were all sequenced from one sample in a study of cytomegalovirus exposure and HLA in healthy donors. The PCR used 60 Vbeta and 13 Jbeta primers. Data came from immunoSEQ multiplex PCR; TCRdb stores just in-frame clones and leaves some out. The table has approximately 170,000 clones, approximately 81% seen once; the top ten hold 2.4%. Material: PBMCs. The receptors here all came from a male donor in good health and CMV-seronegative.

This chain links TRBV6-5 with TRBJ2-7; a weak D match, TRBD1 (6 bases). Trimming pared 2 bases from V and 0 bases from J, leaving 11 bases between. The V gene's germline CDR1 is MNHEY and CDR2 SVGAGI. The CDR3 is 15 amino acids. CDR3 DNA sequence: TGTGCCAGCAGTTACACAACGACAGGCTCCTACGAGCAGTACTTC. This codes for CASSYTTTGSYEQYF.

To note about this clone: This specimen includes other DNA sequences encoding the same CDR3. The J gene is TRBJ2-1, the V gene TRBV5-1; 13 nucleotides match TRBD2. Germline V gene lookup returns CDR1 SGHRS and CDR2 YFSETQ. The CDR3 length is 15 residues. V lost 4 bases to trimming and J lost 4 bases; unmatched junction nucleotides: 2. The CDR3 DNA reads TGCGCCAGCAGCCCGGGACTAGCGGGGTACAATGAGCAGTTCTTC. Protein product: CASSPGLAGYNEQFF.

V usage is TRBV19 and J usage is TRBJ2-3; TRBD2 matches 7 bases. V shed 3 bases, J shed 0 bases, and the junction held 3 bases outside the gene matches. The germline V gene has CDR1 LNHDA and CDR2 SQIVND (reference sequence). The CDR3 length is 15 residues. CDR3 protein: CASSMSGVSTDTQYF. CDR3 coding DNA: TGTGCCAGTAGTATGAGCGGGGTTAGCACAGATACGCAGTATTTT.

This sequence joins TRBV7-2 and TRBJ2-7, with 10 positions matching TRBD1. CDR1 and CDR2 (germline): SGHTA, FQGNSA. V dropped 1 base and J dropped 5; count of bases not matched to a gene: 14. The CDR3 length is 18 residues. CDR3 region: CASSLVAVSRGQGHEQYF. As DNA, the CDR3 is TGTGCCAGCAGCTTAGTGGCCGTGTCTCGGGGACAGGGGCACGAGCAGTACTTC.

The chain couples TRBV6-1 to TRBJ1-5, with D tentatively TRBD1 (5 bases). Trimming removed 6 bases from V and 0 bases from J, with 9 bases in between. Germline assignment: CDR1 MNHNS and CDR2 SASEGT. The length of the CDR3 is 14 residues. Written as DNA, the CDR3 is TGTGCCAGCAGGACAGCATATAGCAATCAGCCCCAGCATTTT. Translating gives CASRTAYSNQPQHF.

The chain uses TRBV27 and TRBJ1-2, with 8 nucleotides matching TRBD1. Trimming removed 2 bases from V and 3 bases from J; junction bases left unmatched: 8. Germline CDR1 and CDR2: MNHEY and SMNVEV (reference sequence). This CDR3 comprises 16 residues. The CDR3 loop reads CASSLRAGGFDYGYTF. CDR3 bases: TGTGCCAGCAGTTTAAGGGCAGGGGGCTTCGACTATGGCTACACCTTC.

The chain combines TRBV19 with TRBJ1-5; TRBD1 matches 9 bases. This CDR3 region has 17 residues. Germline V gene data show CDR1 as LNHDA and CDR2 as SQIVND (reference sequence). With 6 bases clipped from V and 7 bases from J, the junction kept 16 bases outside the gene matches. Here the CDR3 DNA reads TGTGCCAGTAGGCTCTCTGTGGGACAGGGAAAGGACCAGCCCCAGCATTTT. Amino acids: CASRLSVGQGKDQPQHF.

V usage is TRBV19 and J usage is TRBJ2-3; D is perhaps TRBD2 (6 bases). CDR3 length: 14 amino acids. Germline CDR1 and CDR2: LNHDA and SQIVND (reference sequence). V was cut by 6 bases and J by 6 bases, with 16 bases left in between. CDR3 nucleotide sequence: TGTGCCAGTAGCCGGTCCGGGACTCAGGATACGCAGTATTTT. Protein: CASSRSGTQDTQYF.

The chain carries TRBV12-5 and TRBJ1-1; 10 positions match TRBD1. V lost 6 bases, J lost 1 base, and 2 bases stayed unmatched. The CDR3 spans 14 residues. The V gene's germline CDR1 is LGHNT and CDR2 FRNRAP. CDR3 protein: CASGGQGQNTEAFF. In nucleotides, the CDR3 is TGTGCTAGTGGGGGACAGGGGCAGAACACTGAAGCTTTCTTT.

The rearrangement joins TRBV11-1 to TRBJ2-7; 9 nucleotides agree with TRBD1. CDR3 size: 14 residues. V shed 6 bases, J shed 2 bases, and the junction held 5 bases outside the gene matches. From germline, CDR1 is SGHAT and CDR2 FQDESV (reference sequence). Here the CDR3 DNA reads TGTGCCAGCAGTACGGGACAGGGACCCTACGAGCAGTACTTC. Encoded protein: CASSTGQGPYEQYF.

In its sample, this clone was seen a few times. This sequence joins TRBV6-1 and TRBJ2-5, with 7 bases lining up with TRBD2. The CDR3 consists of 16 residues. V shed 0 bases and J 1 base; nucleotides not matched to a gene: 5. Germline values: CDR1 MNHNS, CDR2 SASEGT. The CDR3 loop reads CASSEALGGVQETQYF. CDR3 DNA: TGTGCCAGCAGTGAAGCGCTGGGGGGGGTCCAAGAGACCCAGTACTTC.